Given below is one T cell receptor (beta chain) in context. This specimen belongs to a study of blood T cell repertoires in COVID-19. Study-wide context: Sample material is recorded as cDNA or gDNA derived from T cells, B-cell-depleted T cells, or PBMCs.

The repertoire was sequenced with immunoSEQ multiplex PCR; TCRdb's copy has only in-frame clones and lacks some. The sample comprises 250,000 to 300,000 clones, roughly 91% of which are singletons, and around 2% rests with the top ten. Participant-given clinical history determined each cohort assignment. The receptor's source is a woman aged 55-70 years in a cohort exposed to, infected with or recovered from COVID-19 (not recorded which). Sequenced input: PBMCs or T cells enriched from blood (not recorded which).

CDR3 DNA: TGTGCCAGCACTACCGGGCAGGGAGGCTCCTACGAGCAGTACTTC. It encodes CASTTGQGGSYEQYF. The genes are TRBV2 and TRBJ2-7; D is possibly TRBD2 (6 bases). V was cut by 7 bases and J by 0 bases, with 16 bases left in between. Germline loops: CDR1 SNHLY, CDR2 FYNNEI. The CDR3 length is 15 residues.